A single sample gave rise to the 11 T cell receptor beta chains below, sequenced in a study of blood T cell repertoires in COVID-19. TCRdb's table, derived via immunoSEQ multiplex PCR, lists solely in-frame clones and lacks some. The table lists about 39,000 clones, roughly 85% of them singletons, with about 4.2% in the top ten. The sequencing input was peripheral blood. These receptors were collected from a man in his 60s with acute or convalescent COVID-19.

This rearrangement joins TRBV30 to TRBJ2-5; the D is unclear. The CDR3 length is 13 residues. CDR1 and CDR2 from the germline V gene are GTSNPN and SVGIG (reference sequence). The ends were cut back, 0 bases at V and 4 bases at J, with 9 bases in the middle. CDR3 coding DNA: TGTGCCTGGAGTGTACTTGCCCCAGAGACCCAGTACTTC. Its protein is CAWSVLAPETQYF.

This sequence joins TRBV6-1 and TRBJ2-7, with D possibly matching TRBD2 (6 bases). Trimming pared 2 bases from V and 3 bases from J, leaving 11 bases between. Germline V gene lookup returns CDR1 MNHNS and CDR2 SASEGT. CDR3 length equals 14 residues. CDR3 sequence: CASSETGVFYEQYF. DNA for the CDR3: TGTGCCAGCAGTGAAACGGGAGTCTTCTACGAGCAGTACTTC.

This chain connects TRBV11-3 to TRBJ1-2; D gene uncertain. In germline, CDR1 is SGHNT, CDR2 YENEEA. The CDR3 contains 15 residues. Trimming removed 3 bases from V and 7 bases from J, with 18 bases in between. CDR3 sequence reads: CASSLESARQCGYTF. CDR3 nucleotide sequence: TGTGCCAGCAGCTTGGAGTCGGCCCGGCAGTGTGGCTACACCTTC.

The chain carries TRBV6-1 and TRBJ2-6; D perhaps matches TRBD1 (6 bases). Per germline, CDR1 MNHNS and CDR2 SASEGT. The CDR3 has 16 amino acids. Trimming took off 3 bases at V and 4 bases at J, with 13 bases between the two ends. The CDR3 reads CASSDGGGTGANVLTF. The CDR3, as DNA: TGTGCCAGCAGTGATGGAGGTGGGACAGGGGCCAACGTCCTGACTTTC.

The J gene is TRBJ2-1, the V gene TRBV27; a possible D gene is TRBD1 (6 bases). Germline CDR1 is MNHEY and CDR2 is SMNVEV (reference sequence). The V gene lost 5 bases and the J gene lost 8 bases, with 19 bases spanning the gap. The CDR3 extends over 15 amino acids. The chain's CDR3 is CASSPQTGSRHEQFF. The CDR3 DNA sequence: TGTGCCAGCAGTCCCCAGACAGGAAGTCGGCATGAGCAGTTCTTC.

The rearrangement joins TRBV18 to TRBJ2-5; 10 bases are shared with TRBD2. The CDR3 contains 15 residues. CDR1 is KGHSH and CDR2 is LQKENI in the germline V gene. V dropped 3 bases and J dropped 4; count of bases not matched to a gene: 5. The DNA for the CDR3 is TGTGCCAGCTCACCGGGAGCTAGCGGGGGAGAGACCCAGTACTTC. This gives the protein CASSPGASGGETQYF.

The rearrangement links TRBV7-3 to TRBJ1-1; D is unclear. Per germline, CDR1 SGHTA and CDR2 FQGTGA. Trimming shortened V by 5 bases and J by 5 bases, and 12 bases separated the two germline ends. The CDR3 totals 13 residues. The CDR3 coding sequence is TGTGCCAGCAGCGACGAGGGTGGAACTGAAGCTTTCTTT. It encodes CASSDEGGTEAFF.

The chain joins TRBV5-1 to TRBJ1-1; TRBD1 is a possible D gene (6 bases). Trimming cost V 1 base and J 1 base, with 14 bases left between them. This CDR3 region has 16 residues. Germline V lookup: CDR1 SGHRS, CDR2 YFSETQ. The DNA of the CDR3 is TGCGCCAGCAGCTTGTGGGCAGGGGAGTCGAACACTGAAGCTTTCTTT. It yields the protein CASSLWAGESNTEAFF. Filled out from reference TRBV5-1 and TRBJ1-1, the complete variable domain reads KAGVTQTPRYLIKTRGQQVTLSCSPISGHRSVSWYQQTPGQGLQFLFEYFSETQRNKGNFPGRFSGRQFSNSRSEMNVSTLELGDSALYLCASSLWAGESNTEAFFGQGTRLTVV.

The V and J genes are TRBV28 and TRBJ2-3, with a weak D call TRBD2 (6 bases). With 2 bases removed from V and 6 bases from J, the gap between germline ends came to 15 bases. The germline CDR1 and CDR2 sequences are MDHEN and SYDVKM. This CDR3 spans 15 amino acids. CDR3 protein: CASSLRDSPTDTQYF. The CDR3 DNA sequence: TGTGCCAGCAGTTTACGGGACTCCCCGACGGATACGCAGTATTTT.

The rearrangement joins TRBV18 to TRBJ2-7; tentatively, D is TRBD1 (6 bases). The germline gives CDR1 KGHSH, CDR2 LQKENI. Trimming shortened V by 6 bases and J by 0 bases, and 12 bases separated the two germline ends. The CDR3 spans 14 residues. CDR3: CASSRVQGSYEQYF. The CDR3 coding sequence is TGTGCCAGCTCCCGCGTACAGGGCTCCTACGAGCAGTACTTC.

The chain has TRBV2 and TRBJ1-1; D gene ambiguous. Germline CDR1 reads SNHLY; CDR2 reads FYNNEI. The CDR3 contains 13 residues. Trimming left V 6 bases short and J 2 bases short, with 10 bases between. In nucleotides, the CDR3 is TGTGCCAGCAGAGCGGAGGCTAACACTGAAGCTTTCTTT. Its translation is CASRAEANTEAFF.